This record looks at one T cell receptor (beta chain) sequence and its context. Its antigen remains unknown. V was clipped by 5 bases and J by 6 bases, with 17 bases between them. Germline CDR1 reads SGHTA; CDR2 reads FQGNSA. The CDR3 extends over 14 amino acids. Profiled with immunoSEQ multiplex PCR; TCRdb holds only in-frame clones, not every one. Of 150,000 or so clones listed, about 89% are singletons. This specimen comes from a study of cytomegalovirus exposure and HLA in healthy donors. The study, taken as a whole, reports: Cytomegalovirus association was listed for under 200 TCR beta chains.

This clonotype originated in a woman between 18 and 29 years old in good health and CMV-seropositive. The sample taken for sequencing was PBMCs. The rearrangement uses TRBV7-2 and TRBJ2-7; a possible D gene is TRBD2 (6 bases). This chain's CDR3 is CASSVDSSGGEQYF. As DNA, the CDR3 is TGTGCCAGCAGCGTCGACTCATCCGGGGGCGAGCAGTACTTC.